This TCR beta chain comes out of a study of CD8+CD57+ T cells in acquired aplastic anemia. The wider study: Mean yield of DNA from sorted CD4+ and CD8+ cells was 3 to 3.5 ug. Healthy donor sequencing depth: around 10 million CD4+, approximately 12 million CD8+ reads. Whole-study findings and limits: No significant patient-versus-control difference appeared in CD8+ Simpson's diversity. The number of CD8+ CDR3 sequences shared by patients and controls was 25 to 35.

Many counts were recorded for this clonotype. Its antigen remains unknown. Using genomic DNA as the template, TCR beta VDJ and CDR3 profiling was carried out. TCRdb itself ran the reads through MiXCR, one entry per CDR3 protein. The top ten hold approximately 1.2% of the sample, which has about 210,000 distinct CDR3 sequences, 30% to 35% seen once. The specimen sequenced was sorted CD4+, CD8+, or CD8+CD57+ T cells (not recorded which) from PBMCs. The receptor comes from a human donor in good health, serving as a control.

The CDR3 DNA is TGCAGTGCTAGAAAGAGTACCGATACCTACGAGCAGTACTTC. Translation gives CSARKSTDTYEQYF. The V gene is TRBV20-1, the J gene TRBJ2-7; D is ambiguous. The CDR3 spans 14 residues. Germline values: CDR1 DFQATT, CDR2 SNEGSKA (reference sequence). The V end was cut by 2 bases, the J end by 2 bases, with 13 bases between.